This T cell receptor beta chain originates from a study of blood T cell repertoires in COVID-19. Study context: From T cells, B-cell-depleted T cells, or PBMCs came the material, which was cDNA or gDNA.

Generated by immunoSEQ multiplex PCR, the TCRdb table keeps only in-frame clones and is missing some. Here the sample spans 250,000 to 350,000 clones, 85% to 90% being singletons. V was cut by 0 bases and J by 4 bases, with 21 bases left in between. This CDR3 is 18 amino acids long. In germline, CDR1 is SGHKS, CDR2 YYEKEE (reference sequence). The sequencing input was PBMCs or T cells enriched from blood (not recorded which). The chain carries TRBV5-5 and TRBJ2-3, with D possibly matching TRBD1 (6 bases). The receptor was derived from a woman between 18 and 30 years old who had recovered from COVID-19. This CDR3 is CASSLDMIGQGMADTQYF. CDR3 in DNA: TGTGCCAGCAGCTTGGACATGATCGGGCAGGGGATGGCAGATACGCAGTATTTT.